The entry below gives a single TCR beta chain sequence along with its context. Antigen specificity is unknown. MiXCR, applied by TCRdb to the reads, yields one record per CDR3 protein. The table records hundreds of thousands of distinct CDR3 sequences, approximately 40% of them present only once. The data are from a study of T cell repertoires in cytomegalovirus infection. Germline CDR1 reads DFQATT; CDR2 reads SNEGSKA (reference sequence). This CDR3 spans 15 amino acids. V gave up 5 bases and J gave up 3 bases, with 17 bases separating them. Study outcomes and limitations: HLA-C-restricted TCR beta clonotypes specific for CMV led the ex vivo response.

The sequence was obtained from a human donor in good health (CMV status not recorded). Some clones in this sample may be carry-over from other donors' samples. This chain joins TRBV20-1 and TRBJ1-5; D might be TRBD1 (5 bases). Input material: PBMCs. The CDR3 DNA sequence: TGCAGTGCTGTGTTGACAGACGCTTCCAATCAGCCCCAGCATTTT. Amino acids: CSAVLTDASNQPQHF.